A single sample gave rise to the 32 T cell receptor beta chains below, sequenced in a study of blood T cell repertoires in COVID-19. Data came from immunoSEQ multiplex PCR; TCRdb stores just in-frame clones and leaves some out. The sample lists a few hundred thousand clones; 70% to 90% were seen once. Sequencing input: peripheral blood. The receptors here all came from a woman between 50 and 59 years old with acute or convalescent COVID-19.

V is TRBV10-3 and J is TRBJ1-5; D not resolved. The CDR3 is made up of 16 amino acids. Germline CDR1 and CDR2: ENHRY and SYGVKD. V was shortened by 4 bases and J by 0 bases, with 13 bases between the two germline ends. CDR3: CAISVMQPGSNQPQHF. The CDR3 DNA sequence: TGTGCCATCAGTGTTATGCAGCCAGGTAGCAATCAGCCCCAGCATTTT.

V and J are TRBV6-5 and TRBJ2-7, with TRBD1 as a possible D gene (6 bases). Germline V gene data show CDR1 as MNHEY and CDR2 as SVGAGI. Trimming removed 6 bases from V and 4 bases from J, with 10 bases in between. There are 12 residues in the CDR3. CDR3 residues: CASSRDTYEQYF. The CDR3 DNA reads TGTGCCAGCAGCCGGGACACATACGAGCAGTACTTC.

This clone was seen more than once but under ten times. The chain is built from TRBV19 and TRBJ1-5; D gene uncertain. The CDR3 runs to 17 residues. V was shortened by 3 bases and J by 0 bases, with 15 bases between the two germline ends. Looked up from germline, CDR1 is LNHDA and CDR2 is SQIVND (reference sequence). For the CDR3, the DNA is TGTGCCAGTAGTATGCTCTCCAGGTCGGATAGCAATCAGCCCCAGCATTTT. This gives the protein CASSMLSRSDSNQPQHF.

This CDR3 is CSASSGTNYGYTF. The CDR3 nucleotides read TGCAGTGCTAGTTCGGGGACTAACTATGGCTACACCTTC. This rearrangement joins TRBV20-1 to TRBJ1-2, with D unresolved. This CDR3 contains 13 residues. The germline CDR1 and CDR2 sequences are DFQATT and SNEGSKA (reference sequence). Trimming took 3 bases from V and 0 from J, leaving 8 bases between them.

This chain connects TRBV5-6 to TRBJ2-3; D uncertain. Trimming stripped 0 bases from V and 4 bases from J, with 3 bases between. Germline CDR1 is SGHDT and CDR2 is YYEEEE. The CDR3 is 12 amino acids. CDR3 sequence: CASSLGADTQYF. The CDR3 coding sequence is TGTGCCAGCAGCTTGGGAGCAGATACGCAGTATTTT.

This clone appeared once. This sequence joins TRBV10-3 and TRBJ2-1; 7 bases map to TRBD2. Germline CDR1 reads ENHRY; CDR2 reads SYGVKD. J was trimmed by 5 bases and V by 10 bases; bases with no gene match: 11. This CDR3 is 14 amino acids long. DNA for the CDR3: TGTGCCACCGGCCTTAGAGGGAGGGACAATGAGCAGTTCTTC. It encodes CATGLRGRDNEQFF.

This chain links TRBV9 with TRBJ1-4; 7 nucleotides line up with TRBD1. Germline CDR1 and CDR2: SGDLS and YYNGEE. The ends lost 0 bases at V and 7 bases at J; junction bases unmatched: 6. The CDR3 contains 15 residues. Here the CDR3 DNA reads TGTGCCAGCAGCGTAGGAGACAGGGCGGGTGAAAAACTGTTTTTT. Translating gives CASSVGDRAGEKLFF.

The rearrangement joins TRBV4-3 to TRBJ2-1; 8 nucleotides match TRBD2. The CDR3 has 15 residues. Germline V gene data show CDR1 as LGHNA and CDR2 as YSLEER. J lost 3 bases, V lost 3 bases, and 4 bases had no gene match. Here the CDR3 DNA reads TGCGCCAGCAGCCACAGGACTAGCAACTACAATGAGCAGTTCTTC. This codes for CASSHRTSNYNEQFF.

This chain joins TRBV7-6 and TRBJ2-3; 8 bases agree with TRBD2. This CDR3 comprises 16 residues. V was pared by 1 base and J by 2 bases, with 5 bases of the junction left unmatched. Germline V CDR1 and CDR2: SGHVS, FNYEAQ. The CDR3 nucleotides are TGTGCCAGCAGCTTAGGTACTAGCGGACACACAGATACGCAGTATTTT. Translating it yields CASSLGTSGHTDTQYF.

The rearrangement links TRBV4-1 to TRBJ2-1; D possibly corresponds to TRBD2 (6 bases). The CDR3 is 16 amino acids. V was cut by 0 bases and J by 0 bases, with 9 bases left in between. The germline V gene encodes CDR1 MGHRA and CDR2 YSYEKL. CDR3 region: CASSQESGYSYNEQFF. In nucleotides, the CDR3 is TGCGCCAGCAGCCAAGAAAGCGGGTACTCCTACAATGAGCAGTTCTTC.

The chain employs TRBV6-6 and TRBJ1-6; D ambiguous. Germline CDR1 reads MNHNY; CDR2 reads SVGAGI (reference sequence). This CDR3 has 14 amino acids. V was trimmed by 2 bases and J by 11 bases, leaving 13 bases between them. The chain's CDR3 is CASSYTVDTAPLHF. CDR3 nucleotides: TGTGCCAGCAGTTACACAGTGGATACCGCACCCCTCCACTTT.

Only a few counts were recorded for this clone. This chain uses TRBV4-1 with TRBJ1-3; 8 positions agree with TRBD1. Germline-derived CDR1 and CDR2 are MGHRA and YSYEKL. The CDR3 length is 17 residues. Trimming took 0 bases from V and 0 from J; bases not matched to a gene: 4. CDR3: CASSQDLGQVSGNTIYF. CDR3 coding DNA: TGCGCCAGCAGCCAAGATCTGGGACAGGTCTCTGGAAACACCATATATTTT.

The rearrangement uses TRBV7-9 and TRBJ1-3; D ambiguous. V was clipped by 3 bases and J by 8 bases, with 17 bases between them. The CDR3 has 15 residues. Looked up from germline, CDR1 is SEHNR and CDR2 is FQNEAQ (reference sequence). CDR3 DNA sequence: TGTGCCAGCAGCTTCGGGTCCGGGGTATACGACACCATATATTTT. Translating gives CASSFGSGVYDTIYF.

V is TRBV4-3 and J is TRBJ2-3; possibly TRBD2 for D (5 bases). This CDR3 has 15 residues. With 4 bases removed from V and 5 bases from J, the gap between germline ends came to 16 bases. CDR1 LGHNA and CDR2 YSLEER come from the germline V gene. Here the CDR3 reads CASSLGVADRDTQYF. The CDR3 DNA follows: TGCGCCAGCAGCCTCGGGGTAGCCGATAGAGATACGCAGTATTTT.

This chain uses TRBV9 with TRBJ1-2; TRBD1 matches 10 bases. Trimming cost V 10 bases and J 6 bases; bases outside gene matches: 3. Germline V CDR1 and CDR2: SGDLS, YYNGEE. The CDR3 extends over 11 amino acids. The CDR3: CARQGAHGYTF. The CDR3 DNA reads as TGTGCCCGACAGGGGGCTCATGGCTACACCTTC.

A note on this clone: This sample includes further DNA sequences coding for the same CDR3. This chain links TRBV12-3 or TRBV12-4 with TRBJ2-7, with a possible D match to TRBD1 (6 bases). The ends were cut back, 6 bases at V and 4 bases at J, with 10 bases in the middle. The CDR3 is 12 amino acids. As DNA, the CDR3 is TGTGCCAGCAGCCTCGACAGGTACGAGCAGTACTTC. Translation: CASSLDRYEQYF.

The chain is built from TRBV19 and TRBJ1-2; a possible D gene is TRBD1 (5 bases). The V end lost 5 bases, the J end lost 4 bases, and 11 bases lay between the germline ends. In germline, CDR1 is LNHDA, CDR2 SQIVND (reference sequence). The CDR3 has 13 residues. DNA of the CDR3: TGTGCCAGTAGTTACAGGACGGGCTATGGCTACACCTTC. It is translated as CASSYRTGYGYTF.

The V gene is TRBV11-2, the J gene TRBJ2-4, with D maybe TRBD2 (5 bases). Trimming stripped 2 bases from V and 1 base from J, with 12 bases between. Germline CDR1 reads SGHAT; CDR2 reads FQNNGV. This CDR3 contains 16 residues. The CDR3 reads CASSLTPRAAKNIQYF. CDR3 sequence (DNA): TGTGCCAGCAGCTTAACCCCGAGGGCGGCCAAAAACATTCAGTACTTC.

The chain carries TRBV19 and TRBJ1-2; D may be TRBD1 (6 bases). With 6 bases removed from V and 8 bases from J, the gap between germline ends came to 19 bases. This CDR3 contains 14 residues. Germline V gene data show CDR1 as LNHDA and CDR2 as SQIVND (reference sequence). This chain's CDR3 is CASSQGAGARGYTF. CDR3 DNA: TGTGCCAGTAGCCAAGGGGCAGGGGCCCGGGGCTACACCTTC.

This clone is classed as medium-sized (0.01 to 0.1%). This chain links TRBV19 with TRBJ2-2; 10 bases are shared with TRBD1. CDR1 and CDR2 from the germline V gene are LNHDA and SQIVND (reference sequence). With 6 bases clipped from V and 1 base from J, the junction kept 2 bases outside the gene matches. The CDR3 contains 15 residues. This CDR3 reads CASSRTGGNTGELFF. The CDR3 DNA reads as TGTGCCAGTAGCCGGACAGGGGGGAACACCGGGGAGCTGTTTTTT.

This clone occurred once. The V gene is TRBV21-1, the J gene TRBJ1-1. TRBV21-1 is a pseudogene. This CDR3 region has 15 residues. The CDR3: CASPRGSPMGTEAFF. For the CDR3, the DNA is TGTGCCAGCCCGCGGGGCAGCCCAATGGGCACTGAAGCTTTCTTT.

This chain joins TRBV30 and TRBJ2-5; D may be TRBD2 (5 bases). V dropped 0 bases and J dropped 4 bases, with 15 bases sitting between them. The CDR3 runs 15 residues. The germline gives CDR1 GTSNPN, CDR2 SVGIG (reference sequence). The CDR3, as DNA: TGTGCCTGGAGTGTAAGTCCGGGGATCGGAGAGACCCAGTACTTC. The encoded protein is CAWSVSPGIGETQYF.

The V gene is TRBV7-9, the J gene TRBJ1-6; D is undetermined. The CDR3 covers 11 residues. The V gene lost 6 bases and the J gene lost 7 bases, with 4 bases spanning the gap. Looked up from germline, CDR1 is SEHNR and CDR2 is FQNEAQ (reference sequence). The CDR3 nucleotides are TGTGCCAGCAGTCTCAATTCACCCCTCCACTTT. This codes for CASSLNSPLHF. Full variable domain (remainder filled in from reference TRBV7-9 and TRBJ1-6): DTGVSQNPRHKITKRGQNVTFRCDPISEHNRLYWYRQTLGQGPEFLTYFQNEAQLEKSRLLSDRFSAERPKGSFSTLEIQRTEQGDSAMYLCASSLNSPLHFGNGTRLTVT.

This clone has a single count. This chain links TRBV3-1 (or the pseudogene TRBV3-2) with TRBJ2-7, with 13 bases aligning to TRBD2. This CDR3 comprises 15 residues. J lost 4 bases, V lost 4 bases, and 4 bases had no gene match. From germline, CDR1 is LGHDT and CDR2 YNNKEL (reference sequence). DNA for the CDR3: TGTGCCAGCAGCCCGCGACTAGCGGGAGGATACGAGCAGTACTTC. Protein product: CASSPRLAGGYEQYF.

V is TRBV6-5 and J is TRBJ1-5, with 8 bases fitting TRBD1. The length of the CDR3 is 12 residues. Per germline, CDR1 MNHEY and CDR2 SVGAGI. The V gene end was trimmed by 6 bases and the J gene end by 9 bases; junction bases not matched to a gene: 4. This CDR3 reads CASRTGVGPQHF. In nucleotides, the CDR3 is TGTGCCAGCAGGACAGGGGTAGGGCCCCAGCATTTT.

This chain links TRBV15 with TRBJ2-6; D remains unclear. Trimming shortened V by 0 bases and J by 3 bases, and 3 bases separated the two germline ends. CDR3 length: 14 amino acids. Germline V lookup: CDR1 LNHNV, CDR2 YYDKDF (reference sequence). The CDR3 is CATSRDSGANVLTF. The CDR3 nucleotides read TGTGCCACCAGCAGAGATAGTGGGGCCAACGTCCTGACTTTC.

The rearrangement links TRBV7-2 to TRBJ1-1; 8 bases are shared with TRBD1. CDR3 length: 15 residues. CDR1 and CDR2 from the germline V gene are SGHTA and FQGNSA. V lost 1 base, J lost 3 bases, and 4 bases stayed unmatched. The CDR3: CASSLVRGRDTEAFF. CDR3 sequence (DNA): TGTGCCAGCAGCTTAGTCAGGGGGCGCGACACTGAAGCTTTCTTT. Full variable domain (rest looked up from reference TRBV7-2 and TRBJ1-1): GAGVSQSPSNKVTEKGKDVELRCDPISGHTALYWYRQSLGQGLEFLIYFQGNSAPDKSGLPSDRFSAERTGGSVSTLTIQRTQQEDSAVYLCASSLVRGRDTEAFFGQGTRLTVV.

This chain uses TRBV19 with TRBJ1-4; no definite D call. Germline V lookup: CDR1 LNHDA, CDR2 SQIVND (reference sequence). The CDR3 covers 13 residues. V dropped 3 bases and J dropped 5 bases, with 7 bases sitting between them. For the CDR3, the DNA is TGTGCCAGTAGTATCGGTCACAATGAAAAACTGTTTTTT. Translating it yields CASSIGHNEKLFF.

The rearrangement joins TRBV9 to TRBJ1-5; the D is unclear. The CDR3 spans 15 residues. The germline V gene has CDR1 SGDLS and CDR2 YYNGEE. Trimming left V 4 bases short and J 0 bases short, with 11 bases between. DNA of the CDR3: TGTGCCAGCAGCCCGAACAGTTATAGCAATCAGCCCCAGCATTTT. Translated, it gives CASSPNSYSNQPQHF. Drawing the rest from reference TRBV9 and TRBJ1-5, the complete variable domain is DSGVTQTPKHLITATGQRVTLRCSPRSGDLSVYWYQQSLDQGLQFLIQYYNGEERAKGNILERFSAQQFPDLHSELNLSSLELGDSALYFCASSPNSYSNQPQHFGDGTRLSIL.

This rearrangement joins TRBV9 to TRBJ2-5; the match to TRBD2 covers 12 bases. This CDR3 is 18 amino acids long. The junction had 10 bases not matched to a gene; V was cut back by 0 bases and J by 4 bases. Germline CDR1 reads SGDLS; CDR2 reads YYNGEE. The CDR3, as DNA: TGTGCCAGCAGCGTAGTCGCTAGCGGGGGGGCCGTAGGAGAGACCCAGTACTTC. Amino acids: CASSVVASGGAVGETQYF.

This chain uses TRBV12-3 or TRBV12-4 with TRBJ2-7, with D perhaps matching TRBD1 (5 bases). The CDR3 contains 13 residues. Trimming left V 0 bases short and J 3 bases short, with 6 bases between. Here the CDR3 reads CASSLADSYEQYF. CDR3 sequence (DNA): TGTGCCAGCAGTTTAGCAGACAGCTACGAGCAGTACTTC.

The chain links TRBV5-5 to TRBJ2-5, with 9 bases matching TRBD1. The CDR3 runs to 15 residues. V shed 3 bases, J shed 5 bases, and the junction held 8 bases outside the gene matches. In germline, CDR1 is SGHKS, CDR2 YYEKEE (reference sequence). CDR3 nucleotides: TGTGCCAGCAGCTACCGGGACAGGGAAAAGGAGACCCAGTACTTC. This sequence encodes CASSYRDREKETQYF.